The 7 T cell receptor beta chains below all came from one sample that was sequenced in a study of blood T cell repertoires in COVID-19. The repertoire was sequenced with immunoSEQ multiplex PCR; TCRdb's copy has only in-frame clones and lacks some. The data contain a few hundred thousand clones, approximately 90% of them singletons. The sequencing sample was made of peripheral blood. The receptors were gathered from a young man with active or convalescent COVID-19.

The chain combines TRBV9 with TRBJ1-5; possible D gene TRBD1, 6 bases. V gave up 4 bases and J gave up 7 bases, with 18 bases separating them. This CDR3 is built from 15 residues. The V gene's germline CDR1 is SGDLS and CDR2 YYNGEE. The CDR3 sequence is CASSPGGQAQQPQHF. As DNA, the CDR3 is TGTGCCAGCAGCCCGGGGGGCCAGGCTCAGCAGCCCCAGCATTTT.

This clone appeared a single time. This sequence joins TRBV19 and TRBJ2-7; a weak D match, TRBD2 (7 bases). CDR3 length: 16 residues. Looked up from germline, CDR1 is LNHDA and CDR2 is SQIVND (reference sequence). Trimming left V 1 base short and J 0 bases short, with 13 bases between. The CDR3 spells CASSIAGGLSSYEQYF. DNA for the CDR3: TGTGCCAGTAGTATAGCGGGGGGCCTTAGCTCCTACGAGCAGTACTTC.

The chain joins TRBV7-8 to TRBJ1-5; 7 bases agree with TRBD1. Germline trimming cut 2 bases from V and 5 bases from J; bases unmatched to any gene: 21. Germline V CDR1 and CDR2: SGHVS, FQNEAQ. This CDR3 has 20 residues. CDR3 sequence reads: CASSLWFQGVNPSRYQPQHF. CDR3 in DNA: TGTGCCAGCAGCTTATGGTTCCAGGGGGTCAACCCATCACGATATCAGCCCCAGCATTTT.

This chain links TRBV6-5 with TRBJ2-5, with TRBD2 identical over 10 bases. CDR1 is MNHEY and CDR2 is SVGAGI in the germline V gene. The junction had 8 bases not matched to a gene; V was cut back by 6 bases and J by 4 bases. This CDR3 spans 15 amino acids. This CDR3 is CASRPGTSDAETQYF. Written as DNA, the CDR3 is TGTGCCAGCAGGCCAGGGACTAGCGATGCAGAGACCCAGTACTTC.

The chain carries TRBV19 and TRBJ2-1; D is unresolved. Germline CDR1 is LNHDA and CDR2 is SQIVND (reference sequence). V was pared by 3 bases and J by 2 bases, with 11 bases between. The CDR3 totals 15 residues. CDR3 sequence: CASSISPGTYNEQFF. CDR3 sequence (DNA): TGTGCCAGTAGTATTTCCCCAGGCACCTACAATGAGCAGTTCTTC.

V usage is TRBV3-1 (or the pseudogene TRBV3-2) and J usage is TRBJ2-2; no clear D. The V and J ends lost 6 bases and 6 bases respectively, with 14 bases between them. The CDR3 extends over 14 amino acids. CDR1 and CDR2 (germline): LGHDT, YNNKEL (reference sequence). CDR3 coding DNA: TGTGCCAGCAGATTCGCCCCAGGTGCCGGGGAGCTGTTTTTT. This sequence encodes CASRFAPGAGELFF.

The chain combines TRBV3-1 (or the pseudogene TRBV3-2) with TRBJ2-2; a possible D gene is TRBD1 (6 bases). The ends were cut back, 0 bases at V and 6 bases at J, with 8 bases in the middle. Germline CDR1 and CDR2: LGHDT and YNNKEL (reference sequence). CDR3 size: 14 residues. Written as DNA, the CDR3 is TGTGCCAGCAGCCAAGATCAGGGGTCCGGGGAGCTGTTTTTT. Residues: CASSQDQGSGELFF.